Listed below are T cell receptor beta chains from one sample, sequenced in a study of cytomegalovirus exposure and HLA in healthy donors. Sequencing used immunoSEQ multiplex PCR; TCRdb keeps in-frame clones, though not all of them. This table has 150,000 to 200,000 clones, roughly 80% appearing once. Material: PBMCs. These receptors were collected from a male donor in good health and CMV-seronegative. Each CDR3 is given with its conserved first and last residue. The D gene is left open where the match is weak. Only part of the rows carry a size: once, few, many, or a class if the clone is expanded.

TRBJ1-5 TRBV19 TRBD1 - TGTGCCAGTACAGCCGGGACAGGGGTCAATCAGCCCCAGCATTTT CASTAGTGVNQPQHF
TRBJ2-1 TRBV7-3 - - TGTGCCAGCAGCAGCCCTCTCTCAGGGGAGCAGTTCTTC CASSSPLSGEQFF
TRBJ1-1 TRBV12-5 TRBD1 - TGTGCTAGTGGTTTGGCGCGGACAGGGAAGAACACTGAAGCTTTCTTT CASGLARTGKNTEAFF
TRBJ1-2 TRBV19 - - TGTGCCAGTAGTCAGAGGGAATTTTACTATGGCTACACCTTC CASSQREFYYGYTF
TRBJ2-1 TRBV11-3 TRBD2 - TGTGCCAGCAGCTTAGATTTGAGCGGGGTAAACAATGAGCAGTTCTTC CASSLDLSGVNNEQFF
TRBJ1-2 TRBV19 TRBD1 - TGTGCCAGTAGTATAGGGGGACAGCGGAGCTATGGCTACACCTTC CASSIGGQRSYGYTF
TRBJ2-3 TRBV7-3 - - TGTGCCAGCAGCCCAGGGGGGTATACAGATACGCAGTATTTT CASSPGGYTDTQYF
TRBJ2-1 TRBV5-4 TRBD2 - TGTGCCAGCAGGCCGGTAGCGGGGGGATGGAATGAGCAGTTCTTC CASRPVAGGWNEQFF
TRBJ1-5 TRBV10-3 - - TGTGCCATCAGTGAGATTGAAGGGGGTGGCAATCAGCCCCAGCATTTT CAISEIEGGGNQPQHF
TRBJ2-1 TRBV6-6 TRBD2 once TGTGCCAGCAGACCTTCTGGGGGGGTTGATGAGCAGTTCTTC CASRPSGGVDEQFF
TRBJ2-7 TRBV6-5 - - TGTGCCAGCAGCCTGAGGTCCCACGTATACGAGCAGTACTTC CASSLRSHVYEQYF
TRBJ2-6 TRBV7-8 - - TGTGCCAAACAGGACTCTGGGGCCAACGTCCTGACTTTC CAKQDSGANVLTF
TRBJ1-1 TRBV19 TRBD1 - TGTGCCAGTAGTATTACAGGGGTCAACACTGAAGCTTTCTTT CASSITGVNTEAFF
TRBJ1-5 TRBV5-4 - - TGTGCCAGCAGCTTGGCAGGGAATCAGCCCCAGCATTTT CASSLAGNQPQHF
TRBJ1-5 TRBV27 - - TGTGCCAGCAGGTCCGCGGATTACAATCAGCCCCAGCATTTT CASRSADYNQPQHF
TRBJ2-5 TRBV15 TRBD1 - TGTGCCACCAGCAAAGACAGGGTCCAAGAGACCCAGTACTTC CATSKDRVQETQYF
TRBJ1-3 TRBV7-2 - - TGTGCCAGCAGCTTAGGCGCGGCGTCTGGAAACACCATATATTTT CASSLGAASGNTIYF
TRBJ2-7 TRBV6-1 TRBD2 - TGTGCCACCTGGGGTAGCGGGGGGTTCTACGAGCAGTACTTC CATWGSGGFYEQYF
TRBJ1-6 TRBV9 TRBD1 few TGTGCCAGCAGCCCGAGGGGACAGGGAAACCCGCCCCTCCACTTT CASSPRGQGNPPLHF
TRBJ2-3 TRBV7-7 - - TGTGCCAGCAGCTCACTTCGGGGGACAGATACGCAGTATTTT CASSSLRGTDTQYF
TRBJ2-5 TRBV9 TRBD2 - TGTGCCAGCAGCGTCCACCGCGGGGTGGCGGGGGGTTACCAAGAGACCCAGTACTTC CASSVHRGVAGGYQETQYF
TRBJ2-3 TRBV10-3 - once TGTGCCACCAGCCCCCCGTCCACAGATACGCAGTATTTT CATSPPSTDTQYF
TRBJ2-7 TRBV5-1 - - TGCGCCAGCAGCTGGGACAACTCCTACGAGCAGTACTTC CASSWDNSYEQYF
TRBJ1-2 TRBV5-4 TRBD1 - TGTGCCAGCAGCGACAGGGTCTATGGCTACACCTTC CASSDRVYGYTF
TRBJ2-5 TRBV7-7 TRBD2 - TGTGCCAGTGCTGGTCAGCGGGGGCCCAAAGAGACCCAGTACTTC CASAGQRGPKETQYF
TRBJ2-1 TRBV6-4 TRBD2 - TGTGCCAGCAGTGAAAGCGGGAGCCATGAGCAGTTCTTC CASSESGSHEQFF
TRBJ1-1 TRBV9 - once TGTGCCAGCAGCGTAGCGGCGGGAACTGAAGCTTTCTTT CASSVAAGTEAFF
TRBJ2-2 TRBV4-1 - few TGCGCCAGCAGTCTAATGGGGACAAACACCGGGGAGCTGTTTTTT CASSLMGTNTGELFF
TRBJ1-1 TRBV28 TRBD1 - TGTGCCACCCACCGAAGTAGGACAGGGGGCCCTAGAACTGAAGCTTTCTTT CATHRSRTGGPRTEAFF
TRBJ2-7 TRBV7-2 TRBD2 - TGTGCCAGCAGCTTAGGTACGGGGGGAGCCTACGAGCAGTACTTC CASSLGTGGAYEQYF
TRBJ2-7 TRBV2 TRBD1 - TGTGCCAGCAGTGAAGCGACAGGGGGCAGGTACGAGCAGTACTTC CASSEATGGRYEQYF
TRBJ1-5 TRBV28 TRBD1 - TGTGCCAGCAGCAAAAACAGGGGTAGCAATCAGCCCCAGCATTTT CASSKNRGSNQPQHF
TRBJ2-7 TRBV28 TRBD1 - TGTGCCAGCATTACCGGGACAGGGGGCGGCTACGAGCAGTACTTC CASITGTGGGYEQYF
TRBJ1-2 TRBV11-2 TRBD1 - TGTGCCAGCAGCTTACCAGGGGGAAGGTATGGCTACACCTTC CASSLPGGRYGYTF
TRBJ1-5 TRBV7-2 TRBD1 once TGTGCCAGCAGCACCATGGACAGGTCGAATCAGCCCCAGCATTTT CASSTMDRSNQPQHF
TRBJ2-2 TRBV27 TRBD1 - TGTGCCAGCGGGAGGGACAGGGCCAACACCGGGGAGCTGTTTTTT CASGRDRANTGELFF
TRBJ1-2 TRBV4-3 - few TGCGCCAGCAGCCAAGGGAGGGATTATGGCTACACCTTC CASSQGRDYGYTF
TRBJ2-3 TRBV6-6 TRBD2 - TGTGCCAGCATCCTACTAGCGGGAGGCACAGATACGCAGTATTTT CASILLAGGTDTQYF
TRBJ1-2 TRBV6-1 - - TGTGCCAGCAGTGGCGCTGGCTATGGCTACACCTTC CASSGAGYGYTF
TRBJ1-4 TRBV5-6 - - TGTGCCAGCAGCTTGGGTCTCGGACTGGGTAGCGAAAAACTGTTTTTT CASSLGLGLGSEKLFF
TRBJ2-5 TRBV11-2 TRBD2 once TGTGCCAGCAGCTTAGCTAGCGGACAAGAGACCCAGTACTTC CASSLASGQETQYF
TRBJ1-1 TRBV19 - - TGTGCCAGTAGTATAGGGGGGGGGAACACTGAAGCTTTCTTT CASSIGGGNTEAFF
TRBJ1-4 TRBV25-1 - - TGTGCCAGCTGGAAGTGGAGAGGGTCTAATGAAAAACTGTTTTTT CASWKWRGSNEKLFF
TRBJ1-3 TRBV7-2 TRBD1 - TGTGCCAGCAGCCCCCTAGGACAGGGGGCAACTGGAAACACCATATATTTT CASSPLGQGATGNTIYF